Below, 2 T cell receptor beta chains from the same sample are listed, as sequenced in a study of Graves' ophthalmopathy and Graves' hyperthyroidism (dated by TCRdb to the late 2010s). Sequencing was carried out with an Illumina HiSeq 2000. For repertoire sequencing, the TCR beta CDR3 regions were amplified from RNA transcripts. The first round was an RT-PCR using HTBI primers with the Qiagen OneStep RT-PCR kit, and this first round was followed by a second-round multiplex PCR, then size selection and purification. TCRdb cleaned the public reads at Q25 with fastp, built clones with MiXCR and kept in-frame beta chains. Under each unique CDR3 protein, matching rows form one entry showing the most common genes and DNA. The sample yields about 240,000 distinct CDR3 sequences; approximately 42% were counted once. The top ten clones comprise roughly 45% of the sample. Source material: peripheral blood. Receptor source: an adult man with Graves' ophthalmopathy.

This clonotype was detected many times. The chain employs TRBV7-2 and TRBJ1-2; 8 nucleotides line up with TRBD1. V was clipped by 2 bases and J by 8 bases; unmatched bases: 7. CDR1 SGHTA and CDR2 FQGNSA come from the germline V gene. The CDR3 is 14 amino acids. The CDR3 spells CASSLRGQGEGYTF. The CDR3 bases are TGTGCCAGCAGCTTACGAGGACAGGGCGAGGGCTACACCTTC.

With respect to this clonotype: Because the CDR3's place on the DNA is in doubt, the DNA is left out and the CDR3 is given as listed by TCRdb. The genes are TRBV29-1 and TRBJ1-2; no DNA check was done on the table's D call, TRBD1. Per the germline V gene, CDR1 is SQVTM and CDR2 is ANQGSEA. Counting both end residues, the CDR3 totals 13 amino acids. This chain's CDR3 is CSALDRTNYGCTF.